This entry lists 5 T cell receptor beta chains sequenced from one sample in a study of cytomegalovirus exposure and HLA in healthy donors. TCRdb's table, derived via immunoSEQ multiplex PCR, lists solely in-frame clones and lacks some. The sample carries over 200,000 clones, less than 90% recorded once. The specimen was PBMCs. All receptors derive from a woman aged 18-35 years in good health and CMV-seronegative.

The chain joins TRBV27 to TRBJ1-1; D ambiguous. The germline gives CDR1 MNHEY, CDR2 SMNVEV (reference sequence). Trimming took off 6 bases at V and 0 bases at J, with 8 bases between the two ends. The CDR3 length is 13 residues. CDR3 loop: CASRSHLNTEAFF. CDR3 in DNA: TGTGCCAGCAGAAGCCACCTGAACACTGAAGCTTTCTTT.

The rearrangement joins TRBV5-1 to TRBJ2-7, with 11 bases that match TRBD2. CDR3 size: 15 residues. Germline CDR1 is SGHRS and CDR2 is YFSETQ. The ends lost 0 bases at V and 3 bases at J; junction bases unmatched: 2. The CDR3 region is CASSLDGTSGYEQYF. CDR3 nucleotides: TGCGCCAGCAGCTTGGATGGGACTAGCGGCTACGAGCAGTACTTC.

This rearrangement joins TRBV6-4 to TRBJ1-2, with TRBD1 identical over 9 bases. V lost 6 bases and J lost 4; bases outside the gene matches: 6. In germline, CDR1 is MRHNA, CDR2 SNTAGT. The CDR3 is made up of 14 amino acids. The CDR3 protein is CASRPGQGLYGYTF. CDR3 bases: TGTGCCAGCAGACCGGGACAGGGACTCTATGGCTACACCTTC.

This chain uses TRBV5-1 with TRBJ2-2, with TRBD1 identical over 8 bases. This CDR3 spans 16 amino acids. J lost 5 bases, V lost 0 bases, and 6 bases had no gene match. Germline V gene sequence: CDR1 SGHRS, CDR2 YFSETQ. This CDR3 reads CASSLEGRGRTGELFF. CDR3 coding DNA: TGCGCCAGCAGCTTGGAGGGCAGGGGGCGGACCGGGGAGCTGTTTTTT.

The table lists this clone with a few counts. The genes are TRBV10-2 and TRBJ1-4, with D uncertain. The germline V gene has CDR1 WSHSY and CDR2 SAAADI. This CDR3 is 16 amino acids long. V lost 9 bases to trimming and J lost 0 bases, with 17 bases between them. The CDR3 protein is CASRFSGPATNEKLFF. The CDR3 bases are TGCGCCAGTAGGTTTTCGGGTCCTGCAACTAATGAAAAACTGTTTTTT.